This TCR beta chain was identified in a study of T-cell memory formation after mild COVID-19. Turning to the study itself: TCR clusters showed largely donor specificity. General study results and limits: Shrinking CD4+ clones resided mostly in CM and EM, and CD8+ ones in EMRA. SARS-CoV-2 specificity of second-wave clones peaking day 37 was unconfirmed. Cross-reactive memory appears to have joined, as suggested by some responding clones showing up in pre-infection memory.

V was pared by 4 bases and J by 2 bases, with 11 bases between. There are 15 residues in the CDR3. The germline CDR1 and CDR2 sequences are LGHNA and YSLEER. TCRdb analysed the 5' RACE reads with MiXCR anew, one entry per CDR3 protein. The sample has about 470,000 distinct CDR3 sequences, about 18% seen once. Notes on this clonotype: Its matching antigen is unknown.

This chain joins TRBV4-3 and TRBJ1-4; D perhaps matches TRBD1 (6 bases). Sequenced sample: PBMCs or a T cell subset sorted from them (not recorded which). This receptor was identified in an adult woman who had mild COVID-19 (a few samples of this study predate the infection). Cell type and time point are not known. CDR3 sequence (DNA): TGCGCCAGCAGCCCGAGGGGGAGGACTAATGAAAAACTGTTTTTT. Protein product: CASSPRGRTNEKLFF.